This T cell receptor (beta chain) emerged from a study of CD8+ T cells in alopecia areata. Overall study findings and caveats: The study found that many expanded lesional clones persisted in scalp and blood during tofacitinib. Only a single nonresponder existed, so baseline CD8+ expansion links stay unclear. Elevated clonality characterized lesional scalp relative to normal scalp, particularly in alopecia totalis/universalis. Scalp clonality dropped significantly under tofacitinib, as did expanded CD8+ top-100 clones.

Treatment specified: oral pan-JAK inhibitor, 5-10 mg twice daily. Extraction and reverse transcription of RNA yielded cDNA as the sequencing template. Sequencing was performed with immunoSEQ multiplex PCR; in TCRdb, only in-frame clones are kept and a portion is missing. This table holds approximately 43,000 clones, roughly two thirds found once. To note about this clone: No antigen is known for it.

Germline CDR1 and CDR2: SGDLS and YYNGEE. Trimming took 0 bases from V and 1 from J, leaving 8 bases between them. The CDR3 spans 14 residues. The sample in question was CD8+ T cells sorted from blood, obtained at week 4, from a patient treated with tofacitinib. The chain joins TRBV9 to TRBJ2-7; possibly TRBD1 for D (6 bases). The source is a human donor with alopecia areata. The CDR3 nucleotides read TGTGCCAGCAGCGTAGGCAGGGGATCCTACGAGCAGTACTTC. Residues: CASSVGRGSYEQYF.